The TCR beta chain under discussion was sequenced for a study of blood T cell repertoires in COVID-19. Using immunoSEQ multiplex PCR, the repertoire was profiled, and TCRdb retains in-frame clones only, with some absent. The sample carries approximately 150,000 clones, 87% recorded once. CDR3 length: 19 residues. Trimming left V 0 bases short and J 3 bases short, with 21 bases between. Germline CDR1 reads SGHRS; CDR2 reads YFSETQ. What was sequenced was peripheral blood. The gene calls are TRBV5-1 and TRBJ2-2, with a tentative D call TRBD1 (6 bases). The sequence derives from a woman in her forties or fifties with active or convalescent COVID-19. DNA of the CDR3: TGCGCCAGCAGCTTGGGAAGGGACAACCCACTCCGATACACCGGGGAGCTGTTTTTT. This encodes CASSLGRDNPLRYTGELFF.